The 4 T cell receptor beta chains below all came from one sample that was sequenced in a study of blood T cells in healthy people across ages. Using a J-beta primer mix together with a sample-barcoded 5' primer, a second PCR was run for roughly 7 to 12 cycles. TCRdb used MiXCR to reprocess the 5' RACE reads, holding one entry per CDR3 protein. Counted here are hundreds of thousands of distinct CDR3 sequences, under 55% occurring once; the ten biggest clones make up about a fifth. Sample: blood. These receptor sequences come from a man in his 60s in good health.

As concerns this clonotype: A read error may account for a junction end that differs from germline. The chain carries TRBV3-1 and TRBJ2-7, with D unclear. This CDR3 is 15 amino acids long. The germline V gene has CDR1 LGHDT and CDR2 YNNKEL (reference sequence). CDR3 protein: CAGSQVGVLGNEQYF. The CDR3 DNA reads TGTGCCGGCAGCCAAGTAGGCGTTTTAGGGAACGAGCAGTACTTC.

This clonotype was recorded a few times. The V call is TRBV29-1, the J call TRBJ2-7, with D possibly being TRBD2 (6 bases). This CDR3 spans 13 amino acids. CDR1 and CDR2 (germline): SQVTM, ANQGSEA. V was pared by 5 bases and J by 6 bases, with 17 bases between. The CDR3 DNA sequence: TGCAGCGTTTCCGGGACTTGGGGGACCGAGCAGTACTTC. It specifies CSVSGTWGTEQYF.

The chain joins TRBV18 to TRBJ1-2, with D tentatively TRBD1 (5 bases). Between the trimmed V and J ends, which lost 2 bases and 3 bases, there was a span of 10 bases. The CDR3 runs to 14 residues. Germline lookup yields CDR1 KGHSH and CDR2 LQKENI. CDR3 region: CASSPGGYHYGYTF. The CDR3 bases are TGTGCCAGCTCACCAGGGGGGTATCACTATGGCTACACCTTC.

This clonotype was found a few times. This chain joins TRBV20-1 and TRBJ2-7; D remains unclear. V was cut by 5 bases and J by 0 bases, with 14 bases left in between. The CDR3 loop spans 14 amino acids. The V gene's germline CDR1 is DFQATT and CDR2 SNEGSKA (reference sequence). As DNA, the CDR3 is TGCAGTGCTTGCAAAGTCCCGTACTCCTACGAGCAGTACTTC. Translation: CSACKVPYSYEQYF.